The clone carrying this T cell receptor beta chain came up many times. Its antigen is unknown. The data stem from a study of T cells in Graves' hyperthyroidism and ophthalmopathy. Study summary: At initial diagnosis, before any treatment had begun, peripheral blood was obtained. Study-wide points: Blood held most thyroid clonotypes expanded above 0.001 frequency.

Amplified regions were TCR beta CDR3 sequences from RNA transcripts. HTBI primers were employed in a first-round RT-PCR of the TCR CDR3. MiXCR, applied by TCRdb to the multiplex PCR reads, yields one record per CDR3 protein. Of around 500,000 distinct CDR3 sequences listed, around 15% are singletons. Clinical Activity Scores of at least 3, NOSPECS grades of at least 4 and durations under 3 months characterized ophthalmopathy patients. PBMCs were obtained from 7.5 to 10 ml fresh peripheral blood. The clonotype was recovered from a woman in her thirties with Graves' ophthalmopathy. Sequencing was performed on blood.

The chain's CDR3 is CASSLGVEQFF. In DNA, the CDR3 is TGTGCCAGCAGTTTAGGGGTTGAGCAGTTCTTC. This chain links TRBV12-3 or TRBV12-4 with TRBJ2-1; no reliable D call. This CDR3 comprises 11 residues. V lost 1 base, J lost 9 bases, and 4 bases lay in between.